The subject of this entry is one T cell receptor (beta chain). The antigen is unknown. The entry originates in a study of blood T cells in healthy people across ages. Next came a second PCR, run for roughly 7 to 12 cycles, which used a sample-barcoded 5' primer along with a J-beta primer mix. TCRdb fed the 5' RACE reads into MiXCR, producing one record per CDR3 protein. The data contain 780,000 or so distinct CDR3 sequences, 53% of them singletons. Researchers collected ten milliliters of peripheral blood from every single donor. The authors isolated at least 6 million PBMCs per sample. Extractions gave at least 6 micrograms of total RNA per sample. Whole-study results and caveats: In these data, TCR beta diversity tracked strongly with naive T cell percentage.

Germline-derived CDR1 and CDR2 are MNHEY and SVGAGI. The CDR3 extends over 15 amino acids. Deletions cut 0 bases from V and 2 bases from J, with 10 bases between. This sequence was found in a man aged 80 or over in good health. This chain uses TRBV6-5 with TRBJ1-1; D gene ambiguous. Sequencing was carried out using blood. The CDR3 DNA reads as TGTGCCAGCAGTTACTCGTGGGATGGTAACACTGAAGCTTTCTTT. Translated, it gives CASSYSWDGNTEAFF.